The TCR beta chain described here comes from a study of blood T cell repertoires in COVID-19. Turning to the study itself: The study drew acute and convalescent COVID-19 samples from the United States, Italy and Spain. From T cells, B-cell-depleted T cells, or PBMCs came the material, which was cDNA or gDNA.

Germline CDR1 is SGHAT and CDR2 is FQNNGV. V was shortened by 1 base and J by 5 bases, with 18 bases between the two germline ends. The CDR3 length is 17 residues. Source study methods: Estimates of nucleated cell counts were drawn from the amplification of reference gene primers. TCRdb's copy holds only in-frame clones and misses some; the assay was immunoSEQ multiplex PCR. That table supplies the V and J calls and clone size; D and trimming were determined from the DNA. In the table there are nearly 45,000 clones, around 79% of which are singletons. What was sequenced was peripheral blood. The receptor comes from a human donor in a cohort sampled during active COVID-19. J is TRBJ2-1 and V is TRBV11-2; D possibly corresponds to TRBD1 (6 bases). CDR3 protein: CASSLGGIRGRNNEQFF. The CDR3 DNA sequence: TGTGCCAGCAGCTTAGGGGGTATCAGGGGAAGAAACAATGAGCAGTTCTTC.